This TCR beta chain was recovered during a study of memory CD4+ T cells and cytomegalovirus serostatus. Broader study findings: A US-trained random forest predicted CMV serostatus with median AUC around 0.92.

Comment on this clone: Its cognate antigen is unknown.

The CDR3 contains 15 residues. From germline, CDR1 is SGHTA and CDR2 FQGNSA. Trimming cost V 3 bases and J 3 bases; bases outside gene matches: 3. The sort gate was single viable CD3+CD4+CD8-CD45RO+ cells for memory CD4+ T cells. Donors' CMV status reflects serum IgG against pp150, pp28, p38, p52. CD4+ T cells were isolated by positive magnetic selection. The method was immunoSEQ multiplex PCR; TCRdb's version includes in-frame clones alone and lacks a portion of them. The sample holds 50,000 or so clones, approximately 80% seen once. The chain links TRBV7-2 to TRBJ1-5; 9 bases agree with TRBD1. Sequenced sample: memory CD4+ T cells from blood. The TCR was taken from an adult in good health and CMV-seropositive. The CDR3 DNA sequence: TGTGCCAGCAGCTTTACAGGGGGCCCCAATCAGCCCCAGCATTTT. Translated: CASSFTGGPNQPQHF. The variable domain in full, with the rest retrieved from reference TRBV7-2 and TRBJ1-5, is GAGVSQSPSNKVTEKGKDVELRCDPISGHTALYWYRQSLGQGLEFLIYFQGNSAPDKSGLPSDRFSAERTGGSVSTLTIQRTQQEDSAVYLCASSFTGGPNQPQHFGDGTRLSIL.